This paragraph covers one T cell receptor (beta chain) sequence. The antigen is unknown. The CDR3 is made up of 16 amino acids. The V end was cut by 5 bases, the J end by 2 bases, with 19 bases between. CDR1 and CDR2 (germline): SGHTA, FQGNSA. The second PCR ran about 6 to 11 cycles with a sample-barcoded 5' primer and J-beta primers. TCRdb reprocessed the 5' RACE reads via MiXCR and lists one record per CDR3 protein. The sample includes about 670,000 distinct CDR3 sequences, around two fifths seen only once; the top ten take approximately 29%. This entry is derived from a study of blood T cells in healthy people across ages. Overall study results and limits: Estimates based on one million T cells were treated as lower bounds.

At least 5 micrograms of total RNA were extracted per sample. The source is a man at least 80 years old in good health. The material sequenced was blood. The rearrangement uses TRBV7-2 and TRBJ2-7; the D is unclear. In nucleotides, the CDR3 is TGTGCCAGCAGCCTCCGAGACCCAACAATCCCCTACGAGCAGTACTTC. Translating gives CASSLRDPTIPYEQYF. The full variable domain, completed using reference TRBV7-2 and TRBJ2-7, is GAGVSQSPSNKVTEKGKDVELRCDPISGHTALYWYRQSLGQGLEFLIYFQGNSAPDKSGLPSDRFSAERTGGSVSTLTIQRTQQEDSAVYLCASSLRDPTIPYEQYFGPGTRLTVT.